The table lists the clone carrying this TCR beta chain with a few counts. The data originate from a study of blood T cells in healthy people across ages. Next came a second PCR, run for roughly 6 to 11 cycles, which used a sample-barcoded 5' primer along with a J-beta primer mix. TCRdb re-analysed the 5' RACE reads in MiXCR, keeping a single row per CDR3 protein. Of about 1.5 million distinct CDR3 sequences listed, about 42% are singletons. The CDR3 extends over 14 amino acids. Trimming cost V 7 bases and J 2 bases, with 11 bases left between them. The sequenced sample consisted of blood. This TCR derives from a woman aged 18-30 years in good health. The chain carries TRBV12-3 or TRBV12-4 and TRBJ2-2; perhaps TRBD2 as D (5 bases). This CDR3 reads CASKEDVNTGELFF. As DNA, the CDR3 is TGTGCCAGCAAGGAGGACGTCAACACCGGGGAGCTGTTTTTT.